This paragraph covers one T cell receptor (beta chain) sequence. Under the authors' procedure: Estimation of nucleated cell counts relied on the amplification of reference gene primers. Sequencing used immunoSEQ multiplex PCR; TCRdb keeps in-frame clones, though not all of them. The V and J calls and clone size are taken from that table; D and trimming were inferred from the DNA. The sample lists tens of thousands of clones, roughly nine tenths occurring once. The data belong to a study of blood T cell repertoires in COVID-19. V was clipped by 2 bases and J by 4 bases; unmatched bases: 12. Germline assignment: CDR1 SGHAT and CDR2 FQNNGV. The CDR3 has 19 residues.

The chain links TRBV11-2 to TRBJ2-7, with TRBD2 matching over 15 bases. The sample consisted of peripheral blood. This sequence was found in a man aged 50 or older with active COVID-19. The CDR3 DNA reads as TGTGCCAGCAGCTTACTCGTTGGGACAGGGACTAGCGGGAGGTACGAGCAGTACTTC. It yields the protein CASSLLVGTGTSGRYEQYF. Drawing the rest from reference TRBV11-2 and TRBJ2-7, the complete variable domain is EAGVAQSPRYKIIEKRQSVAFWCNPISGHATLYWYQQILGQGPKLLIQFQNNGVVDDSQLPKDRFSAERLKGVDSTLKIQPAKLEDSAVYLCASSLLVGTGTSGRYEQYFGPGTRLTVT.